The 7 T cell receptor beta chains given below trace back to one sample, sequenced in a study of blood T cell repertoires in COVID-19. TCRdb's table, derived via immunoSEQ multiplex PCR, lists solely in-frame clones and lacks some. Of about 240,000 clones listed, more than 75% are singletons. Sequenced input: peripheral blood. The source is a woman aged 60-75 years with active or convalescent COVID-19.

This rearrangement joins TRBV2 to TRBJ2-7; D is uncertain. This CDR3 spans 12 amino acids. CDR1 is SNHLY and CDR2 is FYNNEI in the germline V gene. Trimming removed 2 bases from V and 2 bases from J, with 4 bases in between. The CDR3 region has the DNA TGTGCCAGCAGTGAACAGACCTACGAGCAGTACTTC. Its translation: CASSEQTYEQYF.

CDR3 loop: CASNHPGQGDSPLHF. The CDR3, as DNA: TGTGCCAGCAACCATCCGGGACAGGGTGATTCACCCCTCCACTTT. V and J are TRBV6-5 and TRBJ1-6; 9 nucleotides line up with TRBD1. The junction had 9 bases not matched to a gene; V was cut back by 7 bases and J by 8 bases. The CDR3 covers 15 residues. Per the germline V gene, CDR1 is MNHEY and CDR2 is SVGAGI.

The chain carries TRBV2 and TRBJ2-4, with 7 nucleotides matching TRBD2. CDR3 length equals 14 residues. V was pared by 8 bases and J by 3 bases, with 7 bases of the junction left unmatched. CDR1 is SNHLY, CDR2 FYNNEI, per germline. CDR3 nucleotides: TGTGCCAGCGGAGGCGGGGGTGGCAAAAACATTCAGTACTTC. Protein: CASGGGGGKNIQYF. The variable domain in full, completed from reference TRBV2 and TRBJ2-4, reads EPEVTQTPSHQVTQMGQEVILRCVPISNHLYFYWYRQILGQKVEFLVSFYNNEISEKSEIFDDQFSVERPDGSNFTLKIRSTKLEDSAMYFCASGGGGGKNIQYFGAGTRLSVL.

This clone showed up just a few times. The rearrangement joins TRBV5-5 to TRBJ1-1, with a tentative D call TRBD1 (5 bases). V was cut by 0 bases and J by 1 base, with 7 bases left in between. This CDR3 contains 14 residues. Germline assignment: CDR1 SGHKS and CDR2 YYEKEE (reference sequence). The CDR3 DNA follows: TGTGCCAGCAGCTTGGGCAGGGCGAACACTGAAGCTTTCTTT. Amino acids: CASSLGRANTEAFF.

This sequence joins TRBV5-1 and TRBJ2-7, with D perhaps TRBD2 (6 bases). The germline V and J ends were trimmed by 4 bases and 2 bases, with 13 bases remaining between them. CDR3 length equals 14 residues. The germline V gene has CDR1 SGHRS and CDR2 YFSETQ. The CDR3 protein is CASSPPGGPYEQYF. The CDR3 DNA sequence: TGCGCCAGCAGCCCCCCCGGGGGTCCCTACGAGCAGTACTTC.

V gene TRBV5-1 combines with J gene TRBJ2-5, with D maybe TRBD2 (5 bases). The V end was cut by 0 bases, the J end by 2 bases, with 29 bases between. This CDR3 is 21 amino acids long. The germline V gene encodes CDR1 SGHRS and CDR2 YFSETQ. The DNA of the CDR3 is TGCGCCAGCAGCTTGGTAGCAGGCTCACGGGGTGTGGGGTCCCGGCAAGAGACCCAGTACTTC. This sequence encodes CASSLVAGSRGVGSRQETQYF.

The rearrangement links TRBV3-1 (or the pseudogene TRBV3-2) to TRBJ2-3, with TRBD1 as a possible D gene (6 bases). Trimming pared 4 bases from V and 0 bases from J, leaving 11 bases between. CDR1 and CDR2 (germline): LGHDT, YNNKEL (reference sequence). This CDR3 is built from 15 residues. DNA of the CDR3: TGTGCCAGCAGCCCAGGACAGTTTAGCACAGATACGCAGTATTTT. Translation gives CASSPGQFSTDTQYF.